The clone carrying this TCR beta chain was picked up one time. The antigen is unknown. TCRdb keeps only in-frame clones here, not all; method: immunoSEQ multiplex PCR. The data contain roughly 70,000 clones, 80% to 90% of them seen just once; the ten biggest clones take up roughly 0.75%. V dropped 3 bases and J dropped 4; count of bases not matched to a gene: 11. This CDR3 comprises 16 residues. In germline, CDR1 is LNHDA, CDR2 SQIVND (reference sequence). The data belong to a study of OX40 agonist ivuxolimab in advanced cancers. At the level of the study: Eligibility rules accepted prior anti-PD-1, anti-PD-L1 or anti-CTLA-4 therapy, and around 38% had some. There were three patients with partial responses, one having hepatocellular carcinoma and two cutaneous melanoma. Broader study findings: There were, on average, more expanded clones in CD8+ T cells than in CD4+.

The sequence came from an adult with an advanced solid tumor such as melanoma, head and neck, liver or kidney cancer. Sequences were derived from CD4+ or CD8+ T cells sorted from blood, sampled in a trial of the OX40 agonist ivuxolimab. The rearrangement uses TRBV19 and TRBJ2-5; 7 nucleotides match TRBD1. The CDR3 spells CASSMRQGTGGETQYF. The DNA for the CDR3 is TGTGCCAGTAGTATGCGACAGGGAACGGGCGGAGAGACCCAGTACTTC.